This T cell receptor (beta chain) is from a study of T cell responses to AZD1222 COVID-19 vaccine. In regard to this clone: The junction and the germline gene differ at one end; a read error may be behind it.

Generated by immunoSEQ multiplex PCR, the TCRdb table keeps only in-frame clones and is missing some. The data hold 150,000 to 200,000 clones, with less than 95% observed a single time. From germline, CDR1 is MGHDK and CDR2 SYGVNS. The CDR3 has 11 residues. This receptor was identified in an adult in good health. The sample was peripheral blood, taken on day 0 of AZD1222 vaccination. The J gene is TRBJ1-2, the V gene TRBV25-1; perhaps TRBD1 as D (6 bases). The CDR3 nucleotides read TGTGCCAGCAGTACAGGGAATGACGTTCACTTC. Protein: CASSTGNDVHF.